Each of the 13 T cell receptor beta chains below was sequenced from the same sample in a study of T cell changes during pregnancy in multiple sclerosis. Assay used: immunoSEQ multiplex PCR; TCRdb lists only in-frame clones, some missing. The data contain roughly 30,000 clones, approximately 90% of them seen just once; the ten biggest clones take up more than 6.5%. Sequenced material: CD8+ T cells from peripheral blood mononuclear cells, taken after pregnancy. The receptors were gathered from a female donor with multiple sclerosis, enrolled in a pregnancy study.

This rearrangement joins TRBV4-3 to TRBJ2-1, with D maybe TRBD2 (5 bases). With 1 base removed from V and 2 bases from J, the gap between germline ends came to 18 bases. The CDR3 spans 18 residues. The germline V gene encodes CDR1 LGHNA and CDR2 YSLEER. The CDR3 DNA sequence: TGCGCCAGCAGCCAAGTATGGGTCGGGGAGAAGCCCTACAATGAGCAGTTCTTC. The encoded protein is CASSQVWVGEKPYNEQFF.

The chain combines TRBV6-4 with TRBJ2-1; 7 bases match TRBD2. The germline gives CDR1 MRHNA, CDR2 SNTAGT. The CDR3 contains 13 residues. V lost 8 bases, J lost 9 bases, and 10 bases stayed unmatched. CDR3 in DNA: TGTGCCAGCTCGAGGCGGGAGAATGGTGAGCAGTTCTTC. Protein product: CASSRRENGEQFF.

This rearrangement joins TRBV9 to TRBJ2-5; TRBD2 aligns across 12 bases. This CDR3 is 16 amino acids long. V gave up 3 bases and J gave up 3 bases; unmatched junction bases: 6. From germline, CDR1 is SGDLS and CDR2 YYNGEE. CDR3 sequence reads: CASSAWTSGMEETQYF. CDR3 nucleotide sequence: TGTGCCAGCAGCGCCTGGACTAGCGGGATGGAAGAGACCCAGTACTTC.

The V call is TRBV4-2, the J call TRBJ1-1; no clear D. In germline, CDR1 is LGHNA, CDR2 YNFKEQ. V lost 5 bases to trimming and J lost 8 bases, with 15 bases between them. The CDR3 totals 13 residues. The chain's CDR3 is CASSLDAGTEAFF. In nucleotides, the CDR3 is TGTGCCAGCAGCTTGGATGCGGGTACCGAAGCTTTCTTT.

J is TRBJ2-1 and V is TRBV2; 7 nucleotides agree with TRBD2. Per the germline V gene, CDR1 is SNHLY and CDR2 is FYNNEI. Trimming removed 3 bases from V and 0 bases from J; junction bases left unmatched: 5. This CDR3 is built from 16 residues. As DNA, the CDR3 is TGTGCCAGCAGTGATTTCCTAGCGGACTCCTACAATGAGCAGTTCTTC. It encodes CASSDFLADSYNEQFF.

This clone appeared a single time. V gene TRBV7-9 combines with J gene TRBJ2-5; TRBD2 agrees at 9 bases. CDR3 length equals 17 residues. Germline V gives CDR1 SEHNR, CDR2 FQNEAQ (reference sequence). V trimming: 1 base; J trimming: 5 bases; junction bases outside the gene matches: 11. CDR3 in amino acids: CASSLVPSGMTRETQYF. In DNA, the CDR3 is TGTGCCAGCAGCTTAGTGCCTAGCGGGATGACTAGGGAGACCCAGTACTTC.

The CDR3 loop is CASSHVGLASNEQFF. The CDR3 coding sequence is TGTGCCAGCAGCCATGTCGGACTAGCTTCCAATGAGCAGTTCTTC. The chain couples TRBV5-4 to TRBJ2-1; the match to TRBD2 covers 8 bases. The CDR3 totals 15 residues. Germline trimming cut 4 bases from V and 6 bases from J; bases unmatched to any gene: 9. Germline CDR1 SGHNT, CDR2 YYREEE (reference sequence).

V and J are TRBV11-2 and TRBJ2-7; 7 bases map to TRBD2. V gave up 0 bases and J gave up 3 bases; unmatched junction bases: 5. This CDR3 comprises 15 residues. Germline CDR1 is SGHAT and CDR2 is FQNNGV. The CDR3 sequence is CASSLEPGGYYEQYF. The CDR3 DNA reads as TGTGCCAGCAGCTTAGAGCCGGGAGGTTACTACGAGCAGTACTTC.

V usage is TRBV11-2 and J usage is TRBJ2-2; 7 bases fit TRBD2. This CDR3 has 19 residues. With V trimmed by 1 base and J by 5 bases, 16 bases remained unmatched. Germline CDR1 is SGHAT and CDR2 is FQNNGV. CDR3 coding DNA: TGTGCCAGCAGCTTAGGTTCCGTAGTCTGGGACTACCCGACCGGGGAGCTGTTTTTT. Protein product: CASSLGSVVWDYPTGELFF.

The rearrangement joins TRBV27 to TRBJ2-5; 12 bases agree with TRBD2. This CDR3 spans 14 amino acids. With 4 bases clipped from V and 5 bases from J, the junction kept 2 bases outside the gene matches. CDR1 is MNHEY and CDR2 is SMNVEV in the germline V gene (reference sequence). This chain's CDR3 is CASSSGTSGETQYF. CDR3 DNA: TGTGCCAGCAGTTCGGGGACTAGCGGGGAGACCCAGTACTTC.

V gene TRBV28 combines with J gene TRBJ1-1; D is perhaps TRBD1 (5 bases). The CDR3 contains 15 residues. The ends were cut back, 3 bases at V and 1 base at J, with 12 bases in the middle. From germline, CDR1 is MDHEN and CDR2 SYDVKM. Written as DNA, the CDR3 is TGTGCCAGCAGTTTGTCGGGGGGATCGAACACTGAAGCTTTCTTT. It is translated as CASSLSGGSNTEAFF.

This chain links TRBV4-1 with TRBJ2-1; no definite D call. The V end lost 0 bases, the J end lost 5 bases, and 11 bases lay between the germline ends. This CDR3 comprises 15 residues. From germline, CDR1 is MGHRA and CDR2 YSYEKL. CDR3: CASSQETGTDNEQFF. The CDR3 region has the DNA TGCGCCAGCAGCCAAGAAACTGGAACAGACAATGAGCAGTTCTTC.

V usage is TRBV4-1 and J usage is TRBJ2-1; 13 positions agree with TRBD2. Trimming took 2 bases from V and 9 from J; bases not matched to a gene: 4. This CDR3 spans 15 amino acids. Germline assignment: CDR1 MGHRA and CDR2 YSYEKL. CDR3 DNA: TGCGCCAGCAGCCAAACTAGCGGGAGGGGTAGTGAGCAGTTCTTC. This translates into CASSQTSGRGSEQFF.